Below are 3 T cell receptor beta chains sequenced from a single sample in a study of blood T cell repertoires in COVID-19. Sequenced by immunoSEQ multiplex PCR; TCRdb stores in-frame clones only, minus some. There are 380,000 or so clones in the sample; more than 75% occur only once, and approximately 1.3% lies in the top ten. The sequenced sample was PBMCs or T cells enriched from blood (not recorded which). The receptors here all came from a man aged 25 to 40 who had recovered from COVID-19.

This rearrangement joins TRBV4-3 to TRBJ2-1; 7 bases map to TRBD2. Per germline, CDR1 LGHNA and CDR2 YSLEER. There are 14 residues in the CDR3. V shed 2 bases and J 8 bases; nucleotides not matched to a gene: 6. CDR3 amino acids: CASSQSLARDEQFF. CDR3 bases: TGCGCCAGCAGCCAATCACTAGCGAGAGATGAGCAGTTCTTC.

The genes are TRBV5-1 and TRBJ2-1; 7 nucleotides line up with TRBD1. Trimming took 3 bases from V and 4 from J; bases not matched to a gene: 4. Germline V gives CDR1 SGHRS, CDR2 YFSETQ. The CDR3 runs 14 residues. CDR3 in amino acids: CASSSGQEYNEQFF. In nucleotides, the CDR3 is TGCGCCAGCAGCTCCGGACAGGAGTACAATGAGCAGTTCTTC.

CDR3 sequence (DNA): TGTGCCATCAGTTTCCAGGGTAATGAGCAGTTCTTC. Its protein is CAISFQGNEQFF. The V gene is TRBV10-3, the J gene TRBJ2-1; possibly TRBD1 for D (5 bases). The length of the CDR3 is 12 residues. CDR1 and CDR2 (germline): ENHRY, SYGVKD. The ends were cut back, 5 bases at V and 7 bases at J, with 9 bases in the middle.